A single sample is the source of the 23 T cell receptor beta chains below, sequenced in a study of beta chain features in type 1 diabetes. The study reverse transcribed the entire isolated RNA, so it sequenced expressed TCRB transcripts. Sequenced by immunoSEQ multiplex PCR; TCRdb stores in-frame clones only, minus some. The sample includes about 370,000 clones, 8.5% to 10% of them seen just once. These TCRs are of unknown antigen specificity. Whole-study findings and limits: Within each of all four CD4+ subsets, Type 1 diabetes patients had TCRB CDR3s that were moderately but significantly shorter.

The sequenced sample was central memory CD4+ T cells from blood. The receptors were sampled from a young man with type 1 diabetes.

The genes are TRBV19 and TRBJ2-1; D gene unclear. Germline assignment: CDR1 LNHDA and CDR2 SQIVND (reference sequence). V was trimmed by 6 bases and J by 1 base, leaving 10 bases between them. The CDR3 runs 14 residues. CDR3 sequence: CASSQPPSYNEQFF. The CDR3 DNA sequence: TGTGCCAGTAGCCAACCCCCATCCTACAATGAGCAGTTCTTC.

This clone was seen a single time. The chain recombines TRBV19 with TRBJ1-1; 9 nucleotides line up with TRBD1. The CDR3 has 17 amino acids. The V gene's germline CDR1 is LNHDA and CDR2 SQIVND (reference sequence). The V and J ends lost 5 bases and 4 bases, in that order; junction bases with no gene match: 14. In DNA form, the CDR3 reads TGTGCCAGTAGTCATCTTCCCGGGACAGGGAGGACCACTGAAGCTTTCTTT. Encoded protein: CASSHLPGTGRTTEAFF. Full variable domain (outside the CDR3, taken from reference TRBV19 and TRBJ1-1): DGGITQSPKYLFRKEGQNVTLSCEQNLNHDAMYWYRQDPGQGLRLIYYSQIVNDFQKGDIAEGYSVSREKKESFPLTVTSAQKNPTAFYLCASSHLPGTGRTTEAFFGQGTRLTVV.

The J gene is TRBJ2-1, the V gene TRBV7-8, with TRBD1 matching 8 bases. The CDR3 covers 15 residues. The germline V gene has CDR1 SGHVS and CDR2 FQNEAQ. Germline trimming cut 5 bases from V and 3 bases from J; bases unmatched to any gene: 6. The DNA for the CDR3 is TGTGCCAGCAGCCTCGACAGGGGACTCTACAATGAGCAGTTCTTC. Amino acids: CASSLDRGLYNEQFF.

This clone was seen a few times. J is TRBJ1-1 and V is TRBV11-2, with D maybe TRBD1 (5 bases). V lost 4 bases, J lost 6 bases, and 15 bases lay in between. The CDR3 spans 14 residues. CDR1 is SGHAT, CDR2 FQNNGV, per germline. The CDR3, as DNA: TGTGCCAGCAGCTATTGGGGGGGTGGTGCTGAAGCTTTCTTT. As protein: CASSYWGGGAEAFF. Together with reference TRBV11-2 and TRBJ1-1, the CDR3 gives the full variable domain: EAGVAQSPRYKIIEKRQSVAFWCNPISGHATLYWYQQILGQGPKLLIQFQNNGVVDDSQLPKDRFSAERLKGVDSTLKIQPAKLEDSAVYLCASSYWGGGAEAFFGQGTRLTVV.

The table lists this clone with a few counts. This chain links TRBV6-5 with TRBJ1-1, with D maybe TRBD1 (6 bases). Trimming took 8 bases from V and 1 from J, leaving 17 bases between them. This CDR3 has 15 amino acids. Germline CDR1 MNHEY, CDR2 SVGAGI. CDR3 sequence (DNA): TGTGCCAGCTTAACGGGGGGGGCAGGGAACACTGAAGCTTTCTTT. Amino acid sequence: CASLTGGAGNTEAFF.

The chain recombines TRBV7-8 with TRBJ2-5, with no clear D. Trimming stripped 4 bases from V and 3 bases from J, with 9 bases between. This CDR3 has 13 residues. Germline CDR1 SGHVS, CDR2 FQNEAQ. CDR3 nucleotides: TGTGCCAGCAGCTCCCGCGTTGAAGAGACCCAGTACTTC. Translating gives CASSSRVEETQYF.

This clone was seen repeatedly, ten times or more. The gene calls are TRBV28 and TRBJ2-4; D unclear. Germline values: CDR1 MDHEN, CDR2 SYDVKM. The CDR3 runs 16 residues. V gave up 4 bases and J gave up 0 bases, with 13 bases separating them. The CDR3, as DNA: TGTGCCAGCAGTTCCCACCCCAGCCTAGCCAAAAACATTCAGTACTTC. Translating gives CASSSHPSLAKNIQYF.

The chain joins TRBV5-1 to TRBJ2-3; D uncertain. This CDR3 has 17 amino acids. Between the trimmed V and J ends, which lost 3 bases and 3 bases, there was a span of 20 bases. CDR1 SGHRS and CDR2 YFSETQ come from the germline V gene. CDR3 DNA sequence: TGCGCCAGCAGCTCTGGTGGCTCTTACTCCTATACAGATACGCAGTATTTT. This encodes CASSSGGSYSYTDTQYF. Together with reference TRBV5-1 and TRBJ2-3, the CDR3 gives the full variable domain: KAGVTQTPRYLIKTRGQQVTLSCSPISGHRSVSWYQQTPGQGLQFLFEYFSETQRNKGNFPGRFSGRQFSNSRSEMNVSTLELGDSALYLCASSSGGSYSYTDTQYFGPGTRLTVL.

Only a few counts were recorded for this clone. V usage is TRBV5-6 and J usage is TRBJ1-2; D is uncertain. V gave up 6 bases and J gave up 8 bases, with 14 bases separating them. Germline V CDR1 and CDR2: SGHDT, YYEEEE. CDR3 length equals 12 residues. The CDR3 spells CASTAMAAGYTF. CDR3 nucleotides: TGTGCCAGCACCGCTATGGCGGCGGGCTACACCTTC. The whole variable domain, remainder taken from reference TRBV5-6 and TRBJ1-2, is DAGVTQSPTHLIKTRGQQVTLRCSPKSGHDTVSWYQQALGQGPQFIFQYYEEEERQRGNFPDRFSGHQFPNYSSELNVNALLLGDSALYLCASTAMAAGYTFGSGTRLTVV.

This clone was seen more than once but under ten times. V and J are TRBV7-9 and TRBJ1-3; D may be TRBD1 (6 bases). This CDR3 has 15 amino acids. The V and J ends lost 5 bases and 4 bases respectively, with 15 bases between them. Germline V gene lookup returns CDR1 SEHNR and CDR2 FQNEAQ (reference sequence). The CDR3 protein is CASSPMGGWGNTIYF. Here the CDR3 DNA reads TGTGCCAGCAGCCCCATGGGGGGCTGGGGAAACACCATATATTTT.

J is TRBJ2-1 and V is TRBV10-3, with D maybe TRBD1 (7 bases). Germline CDR1 and CDR2: ENHRY and SYGVKD. CDR3 length: 12 amino acids. The V end was cut by 8 bases, the J end by 9 bases, with 14 bases between. CDR3 residues: CAIQSQGGEQFF. CDR3 coding DNA: TGTGCCATCCAAAGCCAGGGGGGTGAGCAGTTCTTC.

V and J are TRBV6-5 and TRBJ2-6; no definite D call. The CDR3 sequence is 16 residues long. Germline CDR1 and CDR2: MNHEY and SVGAGI. Deletions cut 0 bases from V and 1 base from J, with 7 bases between. As DNA, the CDR3 is TGTGCCAGCAGTTACTCGGCCCTATCTGGGGCCAACGTCCTGACTTTC. This sequence encodes CASSYSALSGANVLTF.

In this sample, this clone turned up many times. The gene calls are TRBV15 and TRBJ2-6, with 10 positions matching TRBD1. The germline gives CDR1 LNHNV, CDR2 YYDKDF (reference sequence). The CDR3 length is 19 residues. The junction had 9 bases not matched to a gene; V was cut back by 0 bases and J by 4 bases. This CDR3 reads CATSRERPGTGAGANVLTF. The CDR3 nucleotides are TGTGCCACCAGCAGAGAAAGACCGGGGACAGGGGCAGGGGCCAACGTCCTGACTTTC.

Of note for this clone: The junction departs from the called germline gene at one end, perhaps through a read error. At the DNA level, this CDR3 is encoded by other sequences in the same sample as well. The chain combines TRBV6-6 with TRBJ2-3, with D maybe TRBD2 (6 bases). The CDR3 is 13 residues long. Germline assignment: CDR1 MNHNY and CDR2 SVGAGI (reference sequence). The CDR3 nucleotides read TGTGCCAGCAGCCAGGACTACTCAGATACACAGTATTTT. The encoded protein is CASSQDYSDTQYF.

CDR3 in DNA: TGTGCCAGCAGCCCCCCTAGGACGGGTTGGGCAGATACGCAGTATTTT. This encodes CASSPPRTGWADTQYF. The chain carries TRBV7-2 and TRBJ2-3; D uncertain. Germline V gene sequence: CDR1 SGHTA, CDR2 FQGNSA. CDR3 length: 16 amino acids. V lost 5 bases to trimming and J lost 4 bases, with 19 bases between them.

The chain joins TRBV30 to TRBJ2-7, with D maybe TRBD2 (6 bases). The CDR3 has 13 residues. Germline CDR1 is GTSNPN and CDR2 is SVGIG (reference sequence). Trimming removed 5 bases from V and 1 base from J, with 12 bases in between. CDR3 in amino acids: CAWAFGSSYEQYF. In DNA form, the CDR3 reads TGTGCCTGGGCCTTCGGGAGTTCCTACGAGCAGTACTTC.

This clone has just a few counts. The chain has TRBV5-1 and TRBJ2-3; TRBD1 aligns across 10 bases. The ends lost 3 bases at V and 2 bases at J; junction bases unmatched: 12. CDR1 is SGHRS, CDR2 YFSETQ, per germline. The CDR3 spans 18 residues. The CDR3 region has the DNA TGCGCCAGCAGCTATCTGCCGGGACAGGGGACGCACACAGATACGCAGTATTTT. Protein product: CASSYLPGQGTHTDTQYF.

This chain links TRBV25-1 with TRBJ1-1, with D maybe TRBD1 (5 bases). Germline V CDR1 and CDR2: MGHDK, SYGVNS. CDR3 length: 14 residues. The V gene lost 7 bases and the J gene lost 4 bases, with 16 bases spanning the gap. The DNA of the CDR3 is TGTGCCAGCAATGGACGGGGCGTGGGCACTGAAGCTTTCTTT. Translation gives CASNGRGVGTEAFF.

The chain uses TRBV19 and TRBJ2-3; D uncertain. This CDR3 is built from 14 residues. The V gene lost 5 bases and the J gene lost 0 bases, with 9 bases spanning the gap. Germline V gives CDR1 LNHDA, CDR2 SQIVND (reference sequence). CDR3 sequence (DNA): TGTGCCAGTAGTTGGCAAGCTAGCACAGATACGCAGTATTTT. Protein: CASSWQASTDTQYF.

This clone was seen more than once but under ten times. This rearrangement joins TRBV29-1 to TRBJ2-3; D is undetermined. The ends were cut back, 4 bases at V and 0 bases at J, with 14 bases in the middle. The CDR3 contains 15 residues. CDR1 and CDR2 (germline): SQVTM, ANQGSEA. In nucleotides, the CDR3 is TGCAGCGTTGCCCTTGCCGGGTCTAGCACAGATACGCAGTATTTT. The encoded protein is CSVALAGSSTDTQYF.

The chain has TRBV7-3 and TRBJ2-3, with D possibly matching TRBD2 (6 bases). The germline V gene encodes CDR1 SGHTA and CDR2 FQGTGA. V lost 2 bases and J 7 bases, leaving 16 bases between the germline ends. The CDR3 sequence is 15 residues long. Here the CDR3 DNA reads TGTGCCAGCAGCTTAGCGCCTACGGGAGAGAATACGCAGTATTTT. Residues: CASSLAPTGENTQYF. The variable domain in full, with the rest retrieved from reference TRBV7-3 and TRBJ2-3, is GAGVSQTPSNKVTEKGKYVELRCDPISGHTALYWYRQSLGQGPEFLIYFQGTGAADDSGLPNDRFFAVRPEGSVSTLKIQRTERGDSAVYLCASSLAPTGENTQYFGPGTRLTVL.

The table lists this clone with a few counts. The chain combines TRBV4-2 with TRBJ2-1, with D maybe TRBD1 (5 bases). Trimming pared 4 bases from V and 5 bases from J, leaving 18 bases between. CDR1 LGHNA and CDR2 YNFKEQ come from the germline V gene. This CDR3 is built from 16 residues. The CDR3 DNA reads TGTGCCAGCAGCCCAGGGCAGGGATGGACGGACAATGAGCAGTTCTTC. It specifies CASSPGQGWTDNEQFF.

This chain connects TRBV28 to TRBJ2-7; 9 bases agree with TRBD2. Looked up from germline, CDR1 is MDHEN and CDR2 is SYDVKM. The V segment lost 2 bases and the J segment 0 bases; nucleotides outside the gene matches: 8. The CDR3 consists of 17 residues. The CDR3 sequence is CASSLTSASGDSYEQYF. The CDR3 region has the DNA TGTGCCAGCAGTTTAACTTCGGCTAGCGGGGACTCCTACGAGCAGTACTTC.